Each of the 10 T cell receptor beta chains below was sequenced from the same sample in a study of T cell responses to AZD1222 COVID-19 vaccine. This table comes from immunoSEQ multiplex PCR, and its TCRdb copy is limited to in-frame clones, with some not included. Here the sample spans about 160,000 clones, 91% being singletons. This material consisted of peripheral blood, taken on day 0 of AZD1222 vaccination. The receptors shown here come from an adult in good health.

The J gene is TRBJ2-2, the V gene TRBV4-3; 11 bases match TRBD2. The J segment lost 5 bases and the V segment lost 5 bases, leaving 7 bases of the junction unmatched. Germline values: CDR1 LGHNA, CDR2 YSLEER. The CDR3 is 16 residues long. The CDR3 protein is CASSILAGVGTGELFF. CDR3 nucleotide sequence: TGCGCCAGCAGCATACTAGCGGGAGTTGGGACCGGGGAGCTGTTTTTT.

The chain recombines TRBV6-6 with TRBJ1-5, with D tentatively TRBD1 (5 bases). V was cut by 7 bases and J by 0 bases, with 16 bases left in between. The CDR3 is made up of 16 amino acids. Per the germline V gene, CDR1 is MNHNY and CDR2 is SVGAGI (reference sequence). For the CDR3, the DNA is TGTGCCAGCACAACCGGGACTGTCAATAGCAATCAGCCCCAGCATTTT. Its translation is CASTTGTVNSNQPQHF.

The rearrangement joins TRBV6-1 to TRBJ1-2; D unclear. CDR3 length equals 15 residues. Germline V gene data show CDR1 as MNHNS and CDR2 as SASEGT. V lost 0 bases, J lost 3 bases, and 11 bases lay in between. The CDR3 DNA sequence: TGTGCCAGCAGTGAAGCCCTAGCTAGCGACTATGGCTACACCTTC. Translated, it gives CASSEALASDYGYTF.

This clone has just a few counts. This sequence joins TRBV9 and TRBJ2-3, with TRBD2 matching over 11 bases. V trimming: 2 bases; J trimming: 4 bases; junction bases outside the gene matches: 3. The germline gives CDR1 SGDLS, CDR2 YYNGEE. The CDR3 spans 15 residues. The CDR3 DNA reads TGTGCCAGCAGCGTTTCTAGCGGGGGGTCAGATACGCAGTATTTT. This translates into CASSVSSGGSDTQYF.

The genes are TRBV5-4 and TRBJ2-7; D is unclear. Germline lookup yields CDR1 SGHNT and CDR2 YYREEE (reference sequence). V shed 1 base and J shed 4 bases, with 9 bases lying between them. CDR3 length: 13 amino acids. The CDR3 sequence: CASSLLGLYEQYF. In nucleotides, the CDR3 is TGTGCCAGCAGCTTGCTGGGGTTATACGAGCAGTACTTC.

The chain joins TRBV11-2 to TRBJ2-1, with D possibly matching TRBD2 (6 bases). The V gene's germline CDR1 is SGHAT and CDR2 FQNNGV. CDR3 length: 16 amino acids. Trimming took 2 bases from V and 5 from J, leaving 16 bases between them. The CDR3 sequence is CASSLRLSSGNNEQFF. In DNA, the CDR3 is TGTGCCAGCAGCTTACGCTTGAGTAGCGGCAACAATGAGCAGTTCTTC.

V gene TRBV9 combines with J gene TRBJ1-2; 8 bases match TRBD1. This CDR3 has 15 residues. The germline V gene has CDR1 SGDLS and CDR2 YYNGEE. With V trimmed by 4 bases and J by 4 bases, 9 bases remained unmatched. This CDR3 is CASSPGQGAGYGYTF. CDR3 DNA sequence: TGTGCCAGCAGCCCCGGGCAGGGGGCAGGCTATGGCTACACCTTC.

The rearrangement joins TRBV6-2 or TRBV6-3 to TRBJ1-5; 8 bases fit TRBD1. The germline V gene has CDR1 MNHEY and CDR2 SVGEGT. There are 16 residues in the CDR3. The V gene end was trimmed by 2 bases and the J gene end by 1 base; junction bases not matched to a gene: 4. Written as DNA, the CDR3 is TGTGCCAGCAGTTACGGACAGGGTTTCAGCAATCAGCCCCAGCATTTT. Amino acid sequence: CASSYGQGFSNQPQHF.

The rearrangement links TRBV19 to TRBJ1-1, with 9 bases aligning to TRBD1. From germline, CDR1 is LNHDA and CDR2 SQIVND (reference sequence). V gave up 8 bases and J gave up 7 bases; unmatched junction bases: 8. CDR3 length: 13 residues. The CDR3 region has the DNA TGTGCCAGTGGTACAGGGGGCTTTGGTGAAGCTTTCTTT. Translating gives CASGTGGFGEAFF.

V and J are TRBV28 and TRBJ1-1; D ambiguous. Trimming cost V 2 bases and J 3 bases, with 7 bases left between them. The CDR3 consists of 13 residues. Germline values: CDR1 MDHEN, CDR2 SYDVKM. CDR3 nucleotide sequence: TGTGCCAGCAGTTTAACAGCATACACTGAAGCTTTCTTT. This codes for CASSLTAYTEAFF. Filled out from reference TRBV28 and TRBJ1-1, the complete variable domain reads DVKVTQSSRYLVKRTGEKVFLECVQDMDHENMFWYRQDPGLGLRLIYFSYDVKMKEKGDIPEGYSVSREKKERFSLILESASTNQTSMYLCASSLTAYTEAFFGQGTRLTVV.